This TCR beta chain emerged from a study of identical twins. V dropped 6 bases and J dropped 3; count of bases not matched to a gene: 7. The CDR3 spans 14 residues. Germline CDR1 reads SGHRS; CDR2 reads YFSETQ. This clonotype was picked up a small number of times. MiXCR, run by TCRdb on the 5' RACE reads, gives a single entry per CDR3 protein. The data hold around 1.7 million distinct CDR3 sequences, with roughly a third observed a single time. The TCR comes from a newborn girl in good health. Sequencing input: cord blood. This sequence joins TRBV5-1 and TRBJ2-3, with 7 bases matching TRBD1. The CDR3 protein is CASNVQGHTDTQYF. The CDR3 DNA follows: TGCGCCAGCAACGTACAGGGGCATACAGATACGCAGTATTTT.